The 31 T cell receptor beta chains presented below share a single source sample, sequenced in a study of CD8+ T cells in alopecia areata (dated by TCRdb to 2017 to 2018). The meaning of the sample's treatment or condition label: oral pan-JAK inhibitor, 5-10 mg twice daily. The receptor library was made with the immunoSEQ multiplex PCR assay. To provide template for TCR sequencing, every sample had RNA extracted and reverse transcribed into cDNA. Entries here come from immuneACCESS through TCRdb and include only in-frame sequences with V and J called. Some clones fail to appear in such tables; in the studies checked, an unresolved V gene covers under half of the shortfall, and the cause of the remainder is unknown. The sample records roughly 250,000 clones, 60% of which are singletons. The ten largest clones add up to 0.75% to 0.95% of the sample. This specimen consisted of CD4+ T cells sorted from blood, obtained at roughly week 53, from a patient treated with tofacitinib. Source of these receptors: a human donor with alopecia areata.

CDR3 DNA: TGTGCCAGTAGTAGGTATCCCTACGAGCAGTACTTC. It yields the protein CASSRYPYEQYF. The V gene is TRBV19, the J gene TRBJ2-7; no firm D call. Germline V lookup: CDR1 LNHDA, CDR2 SQIVND (reference sequence). V was trimmed by 4 bases and J by 2 bases, leaving 6 bases between them. This CDR3 spans 12 amino acids. The full variable domain, rest sourced from reference TRBV19 and TRBJ2-7, is DGGITQSPKYLFRKEGQNVTLSCEQNLNHDAMYWYRQDPGQGLRLIYYSQIVNDFQKGDIAEGYSVSREKKESFPLTVTSAQKNPTAFYLCASSRYPYEQYFGPGTRLTVT.

The rearrangement links TRBV18 to TRBJ1-5, with D unclear. Trimming removed 0 bases at V and 6 bases at J, with 9 bases between. The CDR3 has 14 amino acids. Looked up from germline, CDR1 is KGHSH and CDR2 is LQKENI. The CDR3 is CASSPPSSGQPQHF. The CDR3 nucleotides read TGTGCCAGCTCACCACCGAGTAGTGGTCAGCCCCAGCATTTT.

The chain recombines TRBV6-6 with TRBJ2-1, with D possibly matching TRBD2 (6 bases). Per germline, CDR1 MNHNY and CDR2 SVGAGI (reference sequence). V was shortened by 6 bases and J by 7 bases, with 13 bases between the two germline ends. There are 13 residues in the CDR3. CDR3 sequence (DNA): TGTGCCAGCAGCCCGACTAGATCGAATGAGCAGTTCTTC. Its protein is CASSPTRSNEQFF.

CDR3 amino acids: CASSAHGQASYEQYF. In DNA, the CDR3 is TGTGCCAGCAGCGCCCATGGACAGGCTAGCTACGAGCAGTACTTC. The V gene is TRBV9, the J gene TRBJ2-7; 7 positions match TRBD1. The CDR3 is 15 amino acids. With 3 bases clipped from V and 3 bases from J, the junction kept 9 bases outside the gene matches. From germline, CDR1 is SGDLS and CDR2 YYNGEE.

This clone was picked up a small number of times. The chain recombines TRBV30 with TRBJ2-1; TRBD2 might be the D (6 bases). The CDR3 sequence is 15 residues long. V shed 4 bases and J shed 8 bases, with 21 bases lying between them. The germline V gene encodes CDR1 GTSNPN and CDR2 SVGIG (reference sequence). The CDR3 is CAWNKVGGPDDEQFF. The CDR3 DNA reads TGTGCCTGGAACAAAGTGGGGGGACCGGATGATGAGCAGTTCTTC.

The rearrangement links TRBV7-8 to TRBJ1-5, with 7 bases matching TRBD1. This CDR3 is built from 15 residues. Germline V gene lookup returns CDR1 SGHVS and CDR2 FQNEAQ. J gave up 5 bases and V 2 bases, and 6 bases lay outside the gene matches. CDR3 residues: CASSLLAGGYQPQHF. As DNA, the CDR3 is TGTGCCAGCAGCTTATTGGCAGGGGGGTATCAGCCCCAGCATTTT.

V is TRBV2 and J is TRBJ2-6; D gene uncertain. CDR1 and CDR2 (germline): SNHLY, FYNNEI. V shed 2 bases and J shed 3 bases, with 2 bases lying between them. The CDR3 length is 13 residues. The CDR3 region is CASSEHGANVLTF. CDR3 in DNA: TGTGCCAGCAGTGAACATGGGGCCAACGTCCTGACTTTC. Variable domain in full (rest from reference TRBV2 and TRBJ2-6): EPEVTQTPSHQVTQMGQEVILRCVPISNHLYFYWYRQILGQKVEFLVSFYNNEISEKSEIFDDQFSVERPDGSNFTLKIRSTKLEDSAMYFCASSEHGANVLTFGAGSRLTVL.

This clone was recorded only once. The CDR3, as DNA: TGTGCCACCAGCAGAGGGGGCAGCCCCCAAGAGACCCAGTACTTC. It specifies CATSRGGSPQETQYF. This chain uses TRBV15 with TRBJ2-5; weak D call: TRBD1 (5 bases). Between the trimmed V and J ends, which lost 1 base and 1 base, there was a span of 10 bases. The CDR3 spans 15 residues. Germline V gene lookup returns CDR1 LNHNV and CDR2 YYDKDF (reference sequence).

V gene TRBV9 combines with J gene TRBJ1-2, with D unclear. Germline V CDR1 and CDR2: SGDLS, YYNGEE. V gave up 3 bases and J gave up 8 bases, with 11 bases separating them. CDR3 length: 12 amino acids. In DNA form, the CDR3 reads TGTGCCAGCAGCGGAGCATGGGGAGGCTACACCTTC. Protein sequence: CASSGAWGGYTF. Using reference TRBV9 and TRBJ1-2 for the parts outside the CDR3, the full variable domain is DSGVTQTPKHLITATGQRVTLRCSPRSGDLSVYWYQQSLDQGLQFLIQYYNGEERAKGNILERFSAQQFPDLHSELNLSSLELGDSALYFCASSGAWGGYTFGSGTRLTVV.

This clone was seen a single time. This sequence joins TRBV9 and TRBJ1-2; D ambiguous. Germline V CDR1 and CDR2: SGDLS, YYNGEE. The CDR3 contains 11 residues. The ends were cut back, 4 bases at V and 8 bases at J, with 9 bases in the middle. CDR3 bases: TGTGCCAGCAGCTCCTCGCTCGGCTACACCTTC. Protein product: CASSSSLGYTF.

A few counts support this clone. The chain couples TRBV29-1 to TRBJ1-1; D gene ambiguous. Germline V gene data show CDR1 as SQVTM and CDR2 as ANQGSEA. The germline V and J ends were trimmed by 7 bases and 12 bases, with 21 bases remaining between them. CDR3 length: 12 amino acids. Written as DNA, the CDR3 is TGCAGCGACGGGTTGGGCGAGGGTAGACCTTTCTTT. Amino acid sequence: CSDGLGEGRPFF.

The chain recombines TRBV10-3 with TRBJ2-1; D ambiguous. The CDR3 has 12 residues. Germline CDR1 ENHRY, CDR2 SYGVKD. Trimming pared 3 bases from V and 8 bases from J, leaving 8 bases between. For the CDR3, the DNA is TGTGCCATCAGTGAATATGAAGATGAGCAGTTCTTC. Translated, it gives CAISEYEDEQFF.

V gene TRBV30 combines with J gene TRBJ1-2; D is unclear. The V end was cut by 5 bases, the J end by 5 bases, with 21 bases between. Germline CDR1 GTSNPN, CDR2 SVGIG (reference sequence). This CDR3 comprises 15 residues. The CDR3 protein is CAWFRDGSFPYGYTF. In nucleotides, the CDR3 is TGTGCCTGGTTCCGTGACGGTTCCTTTCCATATGGCTACACCTTC.

The chain uses TRBV9 and TRBJ2-3; the D gene is possibly TRBD2 (5 bases). V lost 0 bases and J 3 bases, leaving 11 bases between the germline ends. This CDR3 has 15 residues. Germline CDR1 is SGDLS and CDR2 is YYNGEE. The CDR3 sequence: CASSVAGVRTDTQYF. CDR3 DNA sequence: TGTGCCAGCAGCGTAGCCGGGGTTCGGACAGATACGCAGTATTTT. Looking up the rest from reference TRBV9 and TRBJ2-3 gives the full variable domain: DSGVTQTPKHLITATGQRVTLRCSPRSGDLSVYWYQQSLDQGLQFLIQYYNGEERAKGNILERFSAQQFPDLHSELNLSSLELGDSALYFCASSVAGVRTDTQYFGPGTRLTVL.

This chain connects TRBV2 to TRBJ1-1; tentatively, D is TRBD1 (6 bases). CDR1 and CDR2 (germline): SNHLY, FYNNEI. CDR3 length: 13 residues. Trimming pared 7 bases from V and 4 bases from J, leaving 13 bases between. CDR3 sequence reads: CASKSTGSTEAFF. CDR3 sequence (DNA): TGTGCCAGCAAATCGACAGGTAGCACTGAAGCTTTCTTT.

The rearrangement links TRBV7-2 to TRBJ2-1; no clear D gene. The CDR3 runs 14 residues. The V gene's germline CDR1 is SGHTA and CDR2 FQGNSA. The V gene lost 1 base and the J gene lost 8 bases, with 12 bases spanning the gap. The CDR3 bases are TGTGCCAGCAGCTTAGGGGGTTGGCGCGATGAGCAGTTCTTC. Translation: CASSLGGWRDEQFF. The whole variable domain, filled in from reference TRBV7-2 and TRBJ2-1, reads GAGVSQSPSNKVTEKGKDVELRCDPISGHTALYWYRQSLGQGLEFLIYFQGNSAPDKSGLPSDRFSAERTGGSVSTLTIQRTQQEDSAVYLCASSLGGWRDEQFFGPGTRLTVL.

Details on this clone: Additional DNA sequences in this sample encode the identical CDR3. The chain is built from TRBV5-1 and TRBJ1-1; D is unresolved. The V gene's germline CDR1 is SGHRS and CDR2 YFSETQ. Between the trimmed V and J ends, which lost 4 bases and 1 base, there was a span of 8 bases. The CDR3 has 13 amino acids. The CDR3 DNA sequence: TGCGCCAGCAGCGTCGACGGGAACACTGAAGCTTTCTTT. It specifies CASSVDGNTEAFF. Full variable domain (outside the CDR3, taken from reference TRBV5-1 and TRBJ1-1): KAGVTQTPRYLIKTRGQQVTLSCSPISGHRSVSWYQQTPGQGLQFLFEYFSETQRNKGNFPGRFSGRQFSNSRSEMNVSTLELGDSALYLCASSVDGNTEAFFGQGTRLTVV.

The chain links TRBV23-1 to TRBJ2-7, with D possibly being TRBD1 (7 bases). TRBV23-1 is designated an ORF whose function remains uncertain. V was cut by 9 bases and J by 6 bases, with 18 bases left in between. The CDR3 extends over 13 amino acids. The CDR3 DNA sequence: TGCGCCAGGAACAGGGGACGGCGGGGCGAGCAGTACTTC. Translating gives CARNRGRRGEQYF.

The genes are TRBV7-9 and TRBJ2-7; D unclear. This CDR3 region has 14 residues. Germline-derived CDR1 and CDR2 are SEHNR and FQNEAQ (reference sequence). V was shortened by 5 bases and J by 0 bases, with 11 bases between the two germline ends. CDR3 coding DNA: TGTGCCAGCAGCGCACAGATCGGCTCCTACGAGCAGTACTTC. Translated, it gives CASSAQIGSYEQYF.

This clone has more than one count but fewer than ten. The genes are TRBV5-1 and TRBJ1-1, with D uncertain. Germline V gene lookup returns CDR1 SGHRS and CDR2 YFSETQ. The CDR3 totals 12 residues. V lost 4 bases, J lost 8 bases, and 12 bases lay in between. This CDR3 is CASSPGGEEAFF. CDR3 nucleotide sequence: TGCGCCAGCAGCCCAGGTGGGGAAGAAGCTTTCTTT.

The rearrangement joins TRBV30 to TRBJ2-6; D unclear. V shed 1 base and J shed 3 bases, with 4 bases lying between them. Germline lookup yields CDR1 GTSNPN and CDR2 SVGIG (reference sequence). This CDR3 spans 13 amino acids. This CDR3 is CAWSDYGANVLTF. The CDR3 DNA follows: TGTGCCTGGAGTGACTATGGGGCCAACGTCCTGACTTTC.

J is TRBJ2-5 and V is TRBV11-2; a weak D match, TRBD2 (5 bases). Germline V lookup: CDR1 SGHAT, CDR2 FQNNGV. The CDR3 loop spans 13 amino acids. The V gene lost 5 bases and the J gene lost 4 bases, with 11 bases spanning the gap. CDR3 in amino acids: CASSPSGGETQYF. CDR3 nucleotides: TGTGCCAGCAGCCCAAGCGGAGGAGAGACCCAGTACTTC.

The count of this clone is one. This sample also contains other DNA sequences that code for the same CDR3. The chain joins TRBV4-3 to TRBJ2-7, with D tentatively TRBD1 (5 bases). CDR1 is LGHNA and CDR2 is YSLEER in the germline V gene. The V gene lost 1 base and the J gene lost 0 bases, with 7 bases spanning the gap. The CDR3 totals 14 residues. As DNA, the CDR3 is TGCGCCAGCAGCCAAGGACAGAACTCCTACGAGCAGTACTTC. It yields the protein CASSQGQNSYEQYF.

This chain links TRBV30 with TRBJ1-5, with TRBD1 matching over 7 bases. V dropped 4 bases and J dropped 4; count of bases not matched to a gene: 7. Looked up from germline, CDR1 is GTSNPN and CDR2 is SVGIG (reference sequence). CDR3 size: 14 residues. CDR3 in DNA: TGTGCCTGGAAGGCAACAGGGGTAAATCAGCCCCAGCATTTT. Amino acid sequence: CAWKATGVNQPQHF. Based on the CDR3 plus reference TRBV30 and TRBJ1-5, the full variable domain is SQTIHQWPATLVQPVGSPLSLECTVEGTSNPNLYWYRQAAGRGLQLLFYSVGIGQISSEVPQNLSASRPQDRQFILSSKKLLLSDSGFYLCAWKATGVNQPQHFGDGTRLSIL.

The chain links TRBV18 to TRBJ2-3; TRBD2 is a possible D gene (6 bases). The CDR3 has 14 residues. The germline V and J ends were trimmed by 6 bases and 4 bases, with 14 bases remaining between them. The germline CDR1 and CDR2 sequences are KGHSH and LQKENI. The CDR3 sequence is CASSPTGGADTQYF. CDR3 DNA sequence: TGTGCCAGCTCCCCAACAGGAGGGGCAGATACGCAGTATTTT.

This clone was recorded a few times. This chain connects TRBV5-1 to TRBJ2-1; TRBD1 matches 7 bases. In germline, CDR1 is SGHRS, CDR2 YFSETQ. This CDR3 is built from 15 residues. The V and J ends lost 2 bases and 4 bases, in that order; junction bases with no gene match: 6. The CDR3 coding sequence is TGCGCCAGCAGCTTCCTGCCGGGACAGTACAATGAGCAGTTCTTC. Protein product: CASSFLPGQYNEQFF.

The chain carries TRBV5-1 and TRBJ2-5; a possible D gene is TRBD1 (5 bases). Trimming shortened V by 2 bases and J by 5 bases, and 10 bases separated the two germline ends. This CDR3 spans 13 amino acids. CDR1 is SGHRS and CDR2 is YFSETQ in the germline V gene. The CDR3 spells CASSFGASETQYF. The CDR3 DNA sequence: TGCGCCAGCAGCTTTGGGGCCTCGGAGACCCAGTACTTC.

To note about this clone: A single base separates this from a much larger clone, so it may be a read error. The same CDR3 can be traced to other DNA sequences in this sample. This rearrangement joins TRBV7-3 to TRBJ2-2; maybe TRBD2 (6 bases). The V gene lost 3 bases and the J gene lost 5 bases, with 19 bases spanning the gap. The CDR3 consists of 17 residues. Germline CDR1 SGHTA, CDR2 FQGTGA. Here the CDR3 DNA reads TGTGCCAGCAGCTTCCTCCCCGGAGGGGCGGTGACCGGGGAGCTGTTTTTT. It encodes CASSFLPGGAVTGELFF.

This chain links TRBV5-1 with TRBJ2-1, with D perhaps TRBD1 (6 bases). V was pared by 7 bases and J by 9 bases, with 17 bases between. The V gene's germline CDR1 is SGHRS and CDR2 YFSETQ. The CDR3 is 13 residues long. The CDR3 DNA reads TGCGCCAGCGGGGGCTTGGCCCAGAGTGAGCAGTTCTTC. It translates to CASGGLAQSEQFF. Full variable domain (outside the CDR3, taken from reference TRBV5-1 and TRBJ2-1): KAGVTQTPRYLIKTRGQQVTLSCSPISGHRSVSWYQQTPGQGLQFLFEYFSETQRNKGNFPGRFSGRQFSNSRSEMNVSTLELGDSALYLCASGGLAQSEQFFGPGTRLTVL.

The chain couples TRBV6-6 to TRBJ1-2; possibly TRBD1 for D (5 bases). Germline CDR1 reads MNHNY; CDR2 reads SVGAGI (reference sequence). V was clipped by 5 bases and J by 4 bases, with 11 bases between them. The CDR3 extends over 13 amino acids. The chain's CDR3 is CASSLLDTYGYTF. The CDR3 DNA reads as TGTGCCAGCAGTCTGCTGGACACCTATGGCTACACCTTC.

This clone was found a few times. The J gene is TRBJ2-3, the V gene TRBV10-3; D gene ambiguous. V lost 6 bases, J lost 1 base, and 2 bases lay in between. Germline CDR1 is ENHRY and CDR2 is SYGVKD. This CDR3 has 11 residues. The CDR3 DNA is TGTGCCATCAGGGGCACAGATACGCAGTATTTT. The encoded protein is CAIRGTDTQYF.